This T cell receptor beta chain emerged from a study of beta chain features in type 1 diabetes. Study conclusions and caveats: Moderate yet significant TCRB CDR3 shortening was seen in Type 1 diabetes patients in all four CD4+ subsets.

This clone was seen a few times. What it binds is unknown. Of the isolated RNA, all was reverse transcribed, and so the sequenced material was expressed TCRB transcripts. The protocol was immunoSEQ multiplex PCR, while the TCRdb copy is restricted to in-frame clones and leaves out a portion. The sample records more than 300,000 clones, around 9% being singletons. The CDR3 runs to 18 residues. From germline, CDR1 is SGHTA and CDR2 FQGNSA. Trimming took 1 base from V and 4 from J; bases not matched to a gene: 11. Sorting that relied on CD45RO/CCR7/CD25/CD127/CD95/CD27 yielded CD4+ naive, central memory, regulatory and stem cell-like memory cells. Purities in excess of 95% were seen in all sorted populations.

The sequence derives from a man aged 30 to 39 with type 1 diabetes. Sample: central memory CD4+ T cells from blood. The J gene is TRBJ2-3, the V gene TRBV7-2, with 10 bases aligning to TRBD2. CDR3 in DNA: TGTGCCAGCAGCTTAGGCCCAGCGGGGGGGCTGGGTGCAGATACGCAGTATTTT. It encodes CASSLGPAGGLGADTQYF. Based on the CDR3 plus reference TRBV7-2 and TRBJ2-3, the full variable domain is GAGVSQSPSNKVTEKGKDVELRCDPISGHTALYWYRQSLGQGLEFLIYFQGNSAPDKSGLPSDRFSAERTGGSVSTLTIQRTQQEDSAVYLCASSLGPAGGLGADTQYFGPGTRLTVL.